This entry is about one TCR beta chain. No antigen is known for it. In germline, CDR1 is MNHEY, CDR2 SVGEGT. The ends were cut back, 3 bases at V and 5 bases at J, with 15 bases in the middle. This CDR3 spans 15 amino acids. MiXCR was run by TCRdb on the 5' RACE reads, yielding one entry per CDR3 protein. The sample lists roughly 99,000 distinct CDR3 sequences; about 6% were seen once. The data originate from a study of T cells after yellow fever vaccination. Broader study findings: Relatively few clonotypes were ones that appeared in both CD4 and CD8 compartments.

This sample comprised CD8+ T cells sorted from PBMCs, obtained 10 days after the yellow fever booster vaccination. The gene calls are TRBV6-2 or TRBV6-3 and TRBJ2-3; D tentatively reads TRBD1 or TRBD2 (5 bases each). This sequence originates from a man aged 18 to 30 who received the YFV17D yellow fever vaccine. Here the CDR3 reads CASSYRDVVGDTQYF. The CDR3 bases are TGTGCCAGCAGTTATCGGGACGTAGTGGGAGATACGCAGTATTTT.